The 11 T cell receptor beta chains below all came from one sample that was sequenced in a study of OX40 agonist ivuxolimab in advanced cancers. TCRdb's table, derived via immunoSEQ multiplex PCR, lists solely in-frame clones and lacks some. Among some 98,000 clones listed, around 94% were seen once. Sample: CD4+ or CD8+ T cells sorted from blood, taken in a trial of the OX40 agonist ivuxolimab. All receptors derive from an adult with an advanced solid tumor such as melanoma, head and neck, liver or kidney cancer.

The V call is TRBV9, the J call TRBJ1-3; D possibly corresponds to TRBD1 (5 bases). The CDR3 runs to 16 residues. Germline values: CDR1 SGDLS, CDR2 YYNGEE. Trimming removed 3 bases from V and 0 bases from J, with 13 bases in between. The DNA for the CDR3 is TGTGCCAGCAGCGCAGAGATTACAGGCTCTGGAAACACCATATATTTT. Translating gives CASSAEITGSGNTIYF.

The chain couples TRBV7-3 to TRBJ1-5; D remains unclear. The CDR3 runs 12 residues. Trimming stripped 2 bases from V and 11 bases from J, with 10 bases between. In germline, CDR1 is SGHTA, CDR2 FQGTGA. The CDR3 DNA is TGTGCCAGCAGCTTAGGGTACGGGACCCAGCATTTT. It yields the protein CASSLGYGTQHF.

The chain combines TRBV6-5 with TRBJ1-1, with TRBD1 matching 11 bases. From germline, CDR1 is MNHEY and CDR2 SVGAGI. The V and J ends lost 2 bases and 5 bases, in that order; junction bases with no gene match: 1. There are 14 residues in the CDR3. DNA for the CDR3: TGTGCCAGCAGTTACGGGACAGGGGGGACTGAAGCTTTCTTT. Encoded protein: CASSYGTGGTEAFF.

The V gene is TRBV7-9, the J gene TRBJ2-3, with D tentatively TRBD1 (6 bases). This CDR3 has 15 residues. Germline-derived CDR1 and CDR2 are SEHNR and FQNEAQ (reference sequence). Deletions cut 8 bases from V and 2 bases from J, with 17 bases between. The CDR3: CASSPSRGYTDTQYF. DNA of the CDR3: TGTGCCAGCTCCCCAAGTAGGGGGTACACAGATACGCAGTATTTT. Complete variable domain (other parts from reference TRBV7-9 and TRBJ2-3): DTGVSQNPRHKITKRGQNVTFRCDPISEHNRLYWYRQTLGQGPEFLTYFQNEAQLEKSRLLSDRFSAERPKGSFSTLEIQRTEQGDSAMYLCASSPSRGYTDTQYFGPGTRLTVL.

This rearrangement joins TRBV4-3 to TRBJ2-3; TRBD1 or TRBD2 may be the D gene (5 bases each). Deletions cut 3 bases from V and 2 bases from J, with 12 bases between. CDR3 length equals 15 residues. Germline assignment: CDR1 LGHNA and CDR2 YSLEER. DNA for the CDR3: TGCGCCAGCAGCCATCGGGTGGGGACCACAGATACGCAGTATTTT. Protein product: CASSHRVGTTDTQYF.

The chain employs TRBV30 and TRBJ1-4; 7 positions match TRBD1. Trimming took 1 base from V and 7 from J; bases not matched to a gene: 3. CDR3 length equals 13 residues. Per germline, CDR1 GTSNPN and CDR2 SVGIG (reference sequence). The CDR3 protein is CAWSGQGSEKLFF. DNA for the CDR3: TGTGCCTGGAGTGGACAGGGATCTGAAAAACTGTTTTTT.

This clone was detected only once. The rearrangement uses TRBV11-3 and TRBJ2-5, with D possibly being TRBD2 (5 bases). Trimming took 1 base from V and 5 from J, leaving 11 bases between them. In germline, CDR1 is SGHNT, CDR2 YENEEA. This CDR3 spans 14 amino acids. In DNA form, the CDR3 reads TGTGCCAGCAGCTTAGTTAGAGGGTACGAGACCCAGTACTTC. This gives the protein CASSLVRGYETQYF.

This chain joins TRBV5-6 and TRBJ1-4; TRBD1 agrees at 7 bases. Germline-derived CDR1 and CDR2 are SGHDT and YYEEEE. The CDR3 covers 18 residues. Trimming at V came to 3 bases and at J to 4 bases, leaving 15 bases not matched to a gene. Here the CDR3 DNA reads TGTGCCAGCAGCTACGGTACCGCGTGGACAGGCCTTAATGAAAAACTGTTTTTT. Amino acids: CASSYGTAWTGLNEKLFF. Full variable domain (rest looked up from reference TRBV5-6 and TRBJ1-4): DAGVTQSPTHLIKTRGQQVTLRCSPKSGHDTVSWYQQALGQGPQFIFQYYEEEERQRGNFPDRFSGHQFPNYSSELNVNALLLGDSALYLCASSYGTAWTGLNEKLFFGSGTQLSVL.

In this sample, this clone turned up a few times. The chain couples TRBV18 to TRBJ1-4, with TRBD1 identical over 9 bases. The germline V gene encodes CDR1 KGHSH and CDR2 LQKENI. The junction had 4 bases not matched to a gene; V was cut back by 6 bases and J by 8 bases. This CDR3 has 13 amino acids. The CDR3 bases are TGTGCCAGCTCGAAGGGACAGGGAGAAAAACTGTTTTTT. Protein product: CASSKGQGEKLFF. Variable domain in full (rest from reference TRBV18 and TRBJ1-4): NAGVMQNPRHLVRRRGQEARLRCSPMKGHSHVYWYRQLPEEGLKFMVYLQKENIIDESGMPKERFSAEFPKEGPSILRIQQVVRGDSAAYFCASSKGQGEKLFFGSGTQLSVL.

The chain links TRBV19 to TRBJ1-3, with TRBD1 identical over 7 bases. Germline V gives CDR1 LNHDA, CDR2 SQIVND (reference sequence). V lost 4 bases and J lost 3; bases outside the gene matches: 3. The CDR3 is 14 residues long. CDR3 sequence: CASSTQGNGNTIYF. CDR3 nucleotides: TGTGCCAGTAGTACACAGGGGAATGGAAACACCATATATTTT.

The V and J genes are TRBV7-2 and TRBJ2-6; 9 bases fit TRBD1. CDR1 is SGHTA and CDR2 is FQGNSA in the germline V gene. J gave up 0 bases and V 3 bases, and 6 bases lay outside the gene matches. The CDR3 has 18 residues. CDR3 sequence: CASSLYRGRISGANVLTF. The CDR3 nucleotides are TGTGCCAGCAGCTTGTACAGGGGGCGCATCTCTGGGGCCAACGTCCTGACTTTC. Full variable domain (missing parts from reference TRBV7-2 and TRBJ2-6): GAGVSQSPSNKVTEKGKDVELRCDPISGHTALYWYRQSLGQGLEFLIYFQGNSAPDKSGLPSDRFSAERTGGSVSTLTIQRTQQEDSAVYLCASSLYRGRISGANVLTFGAGSRLTVL.